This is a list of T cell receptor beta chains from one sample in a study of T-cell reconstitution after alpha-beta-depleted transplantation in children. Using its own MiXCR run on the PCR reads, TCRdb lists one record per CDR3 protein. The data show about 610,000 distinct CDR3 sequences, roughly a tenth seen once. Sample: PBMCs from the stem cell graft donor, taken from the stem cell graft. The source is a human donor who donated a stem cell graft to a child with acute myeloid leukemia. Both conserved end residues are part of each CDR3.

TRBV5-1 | CASSLATSGRGENEQYF
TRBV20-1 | CSARDQGQGSYNEQFF
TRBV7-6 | CASSLPLPSIGPNEQFF
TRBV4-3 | CASSQSSFTGGEQFF
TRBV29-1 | CSVEGGSSYNEQFF
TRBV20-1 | CSARSRGAAGENTEAFF
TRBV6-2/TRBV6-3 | CASSYSKVAGGPGRSTEQFF
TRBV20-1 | CSARKLAGSQETQYF
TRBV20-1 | CSAGGPAPIAKNIQYF
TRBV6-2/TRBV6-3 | CASSLTSAKDEQFF
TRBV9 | CASSAYGTEETQYF
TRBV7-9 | CASRFPAGNTIYF
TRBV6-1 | CASSAPERGQGYGYTF
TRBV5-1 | CASSLGDEASNQPQHF
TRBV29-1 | CSVEPGRNTEAFF
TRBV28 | CASRETGPEQYF
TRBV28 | CASSSPGQGKGNTQYF
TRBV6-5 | CASSYSSPGELFF
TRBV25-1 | CASSELVGGQYF
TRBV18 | CASSPQQNTQYF
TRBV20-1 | CSEGRSSYNEQFF
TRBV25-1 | CASSENTGADGANVLTF
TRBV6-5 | CASSYSILNQETQYF
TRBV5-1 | CANPFPAGGRFYEQYF
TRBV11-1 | CASSFLAGALTGELFF
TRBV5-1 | CASSTSSGSTYEQYF
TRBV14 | CASSPITSGSYNEQFF
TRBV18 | CASSPPAASDVGTQYF
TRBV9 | CASSAVTGPSNQPQHF